This T cell receptor (beta chain) was sequenced during a study of T-cell memory formation after mild COVID-19. Background on the study: Largely, the TCR clusters proved donor specific.

Concerning this clonotype itself: No antigen is known for it.

A single record per CDR3 protein comes from TCRdb applying MiXCR to the 5' RACE reads. The table records tens of thousands of distinct CDR3 sequences, less than 15% of them present only once. Study results and limitations: Later expanders leaned CD4+, whereas clones that contracted between day 15 and 85 were balanced CD4/CD8.

The CDR3 sequence is 14 residues long. V dropped 0 bases and J dropped 1 base, with 6 bases sitting between them. From germline, CDR1 is MGHRA and CDR2 YSYEKL. This clonotype was sampled from a man younger than 35 who had mild COVID-19 (a few samples of this study predate the infection). Cell type and time point are not known. The chain couples TRBV4-1 to TRBJ1-1; the D is unclear. The sequenced material came from PBMCs or a T cell subset sorted from them (not recorded which). The CDR3: CASSQDLGNTEAFF. The CDR3 region has the DNA TGCGCCAGCAGCCAAGATTTGGGGAACACTGAAGCTTTCTTT.